A single sample gave rise to the 7 T cell receptor beta chains below, sequenced in a study of identifying expanded T cells in peripheral blood. The data were produced by immunoSEQ multiplex PCR, yet TCRdb's version contains in-frame clones alone and is incomplete. The sample yields 75,000 to 95,000 clones, around 83% seen once. The sequenced sample consisted of blood. The receptors originated from a person aged 18-70 years in good health.

This chain uses TRBV18 with TRBJ2-2; 9 bases line up with TRBD1. CDR3 length equals 15 residues. CDR1 is KGHSH, CDR2 LQKENI, per germline. The V gene end was trimmed by 3 bases and the J gene end by 6 bases; junction bases not matched to a gene: 5. This CDR3 is CASSPWTGEAGELFF. DNA for the CDR3: TGTGCCAGCTCACCGTGGACAGGGGAGGCCGGGGAGCTGTTTTTT.

The genes are TRBV18 and TRBJ1-3, with 10 bases identical to TRBD1. Trimming removed 3 bases from V and 5 bases from J; junction bases left unmatched: 1. Germline values: CDR1 KGHSH, CDR2 LQKENI. CDR3 size: 14 residues. As DNA, the CDR3 is TGTGCCAGCTCACCGGACAGGGGGAGAAACACCATATATTTT. Protein product: CASSPDRGRNTIYF.

The J gene is TRBJ2-7, the V gene TRBV10-2; 7 positions match TRBD1. Germline V gene data show CDR1 as WSHSY and CDR2 as SAAADI. This CDR3 contains 15 residues. With 5 bases clipped from V and 2 bases from J, the junction kept 9 bases outside the gene matches. The CDR3 region is CASSREQGTPYEQYF. As DNA, the CDR3 is TGCGCCAGCAGTCGCGAACAGGGGACCCCCTACGAGCAGTACTTC.

This clone was detected only once. The chain has TRBV7-9 and TRBJ2-1, with 10 bases fitting TRBD2. CDR3 length: 17 amino acids. CDR1 and CDR2 from the germline V gene are SEHNR and FQNEAQ (reference sequence). With V trimmed by 4 bases and J by 0 bases, 6 bases remained unmatched. The CDR3 DNA is TGTGCCAGCAGCTCCGGTAGCGGGGGGCGCTCCTACAATGAGCAGTTCTTC. Amino acids: CASSSGSGGRSYNEQFF.

A few counts support this clone. The V gene is TRBV19, the J gene TRBJ1-5; unclear D gene. The CDR3 is 15 residues long. V was trimmed by 5 bases and J by 6 bases, leaving 17 bases between them. CDR1 LNHDA and CDR2 SQIVND come from the germline V gene (reference sequence). CDR3: CASSVGLTPGQPQHF. As DNA, the CDR3 is TGTGCCAGTAGTGTAGGCCTCACTCCCGGTCAGCCCCAGCATTTT.

The chain links TRBV14 to TRBJ1-4, with 7 bases identical to TRBD1. V shed 4 bases and J 6 bases; nucleotides not matched to a gene: 11. This CDR3 is built from 16 residues. The V gene's germline CDR1 is SGHDN and CDR2 FVKESK. CDR3: CASSRATGTLYEKLFF. The DNA for the CDR3 is TGTGCCAGCAGCCGGGCGACAGGGACACTGTATGAAAAACTGTTTTTT.

This clone was detected many times. The chain couples TRBV6-5 to TRBJ2-3; no clear D. V was clipped by 0 bases and J by 6 bases, with 4 bases between them. Germline lookup yields CDR1 MNHEY and CDR2 SVGAGI. CDR3 size: 12 residues. CDR3 in DNA: TGTGCCAGCAGTTACTCGGGGGATACGCAGTATTTT. Translation: CASSYSGDTQYF.